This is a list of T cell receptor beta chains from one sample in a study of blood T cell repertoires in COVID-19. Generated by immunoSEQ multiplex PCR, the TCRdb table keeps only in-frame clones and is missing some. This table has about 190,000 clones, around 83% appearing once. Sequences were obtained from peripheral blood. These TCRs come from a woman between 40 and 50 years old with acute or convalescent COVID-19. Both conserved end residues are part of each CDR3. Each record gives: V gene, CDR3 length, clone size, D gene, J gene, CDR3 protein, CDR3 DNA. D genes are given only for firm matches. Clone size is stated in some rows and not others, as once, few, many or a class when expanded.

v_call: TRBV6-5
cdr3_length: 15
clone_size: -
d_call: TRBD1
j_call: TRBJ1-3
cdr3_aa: CASSYGPGTGSTIYF
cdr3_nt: TGTGCCAGCAGTTACGGACCAGGGACAGGGAGCACCATATATTTT

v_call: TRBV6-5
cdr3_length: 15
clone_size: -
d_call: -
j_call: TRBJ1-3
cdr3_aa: CASSGVMASGNTIYF
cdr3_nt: TGTGCCAGCAGCGGGGTCATGGCCTCTGGAAACACCATATATTTT

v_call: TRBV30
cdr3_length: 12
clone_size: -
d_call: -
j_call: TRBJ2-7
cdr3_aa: CAWSDYGYEQYF
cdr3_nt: TGTGCCTGGAGTGACTATGGCTACGAGCAGTACTTC

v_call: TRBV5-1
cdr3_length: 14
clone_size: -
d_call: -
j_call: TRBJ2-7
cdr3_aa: CASSLAGTVGEQYF
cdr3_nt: TGCGCCAGCAGCTTGGCAGGTACCGTAGGCGAGCAGTACTTC

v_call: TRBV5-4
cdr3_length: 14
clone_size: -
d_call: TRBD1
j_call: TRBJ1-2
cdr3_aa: CASSPGQTNYGYTF
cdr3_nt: TGTGCCAGCAGCCCGGGACAGACGAACTATGGCTACACCTTC

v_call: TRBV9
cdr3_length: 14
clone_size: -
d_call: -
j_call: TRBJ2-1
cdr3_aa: CASSEGDGHNEQFF
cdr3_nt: TGTGCCAGCAGCGAGGGGGACGGACACAATGAGCAGTTCTTC

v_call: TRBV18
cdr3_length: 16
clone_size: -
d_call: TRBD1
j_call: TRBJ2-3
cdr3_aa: CASSPTGLLSTDTQYF
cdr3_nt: TGTGCCAGCTCACCGACAGGGCTCCTGAGCACAGATACGCAGTATTTT

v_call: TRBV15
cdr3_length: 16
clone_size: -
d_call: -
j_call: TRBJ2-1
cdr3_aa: CATSRLDYSIDNEQFF
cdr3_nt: TGTGCCACCAGCAGATTGGACTATAGCATCGACAATGAGCAGTTCTTC

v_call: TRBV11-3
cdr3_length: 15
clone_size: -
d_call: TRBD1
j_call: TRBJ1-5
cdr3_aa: CASSLEWDSDQPQHF
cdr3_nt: TGTGCCAGCAGCTTAGAGTGGGACAGCGATCAGCCCCAGCATTTT

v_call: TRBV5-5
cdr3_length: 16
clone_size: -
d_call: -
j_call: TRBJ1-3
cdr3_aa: CASSLNAYSLGDTIYF
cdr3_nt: TGTGCCAGCAGCTTGAATGCGTACTCCCTGGGCGACACCATATATTTT

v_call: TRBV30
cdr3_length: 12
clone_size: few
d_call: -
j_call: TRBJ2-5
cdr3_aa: CAWAQVAETQYF
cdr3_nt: TGTGCCTGGGCCCAGGTTGCAGAGACCCAGTACTTC

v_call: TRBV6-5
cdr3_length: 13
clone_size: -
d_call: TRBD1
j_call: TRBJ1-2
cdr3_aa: CASTRTGGYGYTF
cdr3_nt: TGTGCCAGCACGAGGACAGGGGGTTATGGCTACACCTTC

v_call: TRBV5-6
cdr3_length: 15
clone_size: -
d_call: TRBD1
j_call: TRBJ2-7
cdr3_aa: CASRSTGTGTYEQYF
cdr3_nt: TGTGCCAGCAGATCCACCGGGACAGGGACCTACGAGCAGTACTTC

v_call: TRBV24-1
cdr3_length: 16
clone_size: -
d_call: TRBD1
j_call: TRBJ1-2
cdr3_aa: CATSDRSTGVNYGYTF
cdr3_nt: TGTGCCACCAGTGATCGCTCGACAGGGGTAAACTATGGCTACACCTTC

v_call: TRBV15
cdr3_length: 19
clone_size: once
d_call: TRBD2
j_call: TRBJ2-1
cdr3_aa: CATSRTKTTTSGTNNEQFF
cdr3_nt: TGTGCCACCAGCAGGACAAAAACGACGACTAGCGGAACAAACAATGAGCAGTTCTTC

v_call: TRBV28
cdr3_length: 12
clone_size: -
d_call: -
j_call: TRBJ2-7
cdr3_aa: CASSLPRGKQYF
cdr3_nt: TGTGCCAGCAGTTTACCTCGCGGCAAGCAGTACTTC

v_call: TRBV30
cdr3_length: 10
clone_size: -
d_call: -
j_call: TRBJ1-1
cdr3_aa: CAWLDTEAFF
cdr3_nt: TGTGCCTGGCTTGACACTGAAGCTTTCTTT

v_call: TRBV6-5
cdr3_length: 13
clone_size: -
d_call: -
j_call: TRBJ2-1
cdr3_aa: CASSYASYNEQFF
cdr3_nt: TGTGCCAGCAGTTACGCCAGCTACAATGAGCAGTTCTTC

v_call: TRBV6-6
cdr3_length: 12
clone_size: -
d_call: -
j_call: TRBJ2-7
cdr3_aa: CASSYSVEEQYF
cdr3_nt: TGTGCCAGCAGTTACTCCGTGGAGGAGCAGTACTTC

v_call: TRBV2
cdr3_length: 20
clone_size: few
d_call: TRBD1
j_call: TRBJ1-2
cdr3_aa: CASRGRRPDRESRKDYGYTF
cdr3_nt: TGTGCCAGCAGGGGAAGGAGACCCGACAGGGAGAGTCGAAAAGACTATGGCTACACCTTC

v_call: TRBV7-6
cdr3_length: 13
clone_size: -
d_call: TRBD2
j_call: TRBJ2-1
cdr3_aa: CASSPRGGYMQFF
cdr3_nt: TGTGCCAGCAGCCCACGGGGGGGTTACATGCAGTTCTTC

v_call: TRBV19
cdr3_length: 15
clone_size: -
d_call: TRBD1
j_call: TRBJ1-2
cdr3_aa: CASSLRTGAFYGYTF
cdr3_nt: TGTGCCAGTAGTCTCCGGACAGGGGCCTTCTATGGCTACACCTTC

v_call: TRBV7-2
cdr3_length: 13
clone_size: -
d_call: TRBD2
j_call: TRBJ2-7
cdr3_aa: CASSLGTSVKQYF
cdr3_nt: TGTGCCAGCAGCTTAGGGACTAGCGTTAAGCAGTACTTC

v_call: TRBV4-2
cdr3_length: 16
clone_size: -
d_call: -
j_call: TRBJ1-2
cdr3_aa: CASSQDNWQDDYGYTF
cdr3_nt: TGTGCCAGCAGCCAAGATAACTGGCAGGATGACTATGGCTACACCTTC

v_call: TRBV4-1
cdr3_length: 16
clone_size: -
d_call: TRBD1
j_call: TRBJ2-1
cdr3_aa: CASSPGGGTGNNEQFF
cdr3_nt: TGCGCCAGCAGCCCCGGGGGAGGGACAGGGAACAATGAGCAGTTCTTC

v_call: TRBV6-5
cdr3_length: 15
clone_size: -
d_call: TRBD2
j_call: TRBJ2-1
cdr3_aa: CASSYSILAGREQFF
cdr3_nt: TGTGCCAGCAGTTACTCGATCCTAGCGGGAAGGGAGCAGTTCTTC

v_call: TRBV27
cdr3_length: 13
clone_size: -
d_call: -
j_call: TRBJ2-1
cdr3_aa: CASSFVPYNEQFF
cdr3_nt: TGTGCCAGCAGTTTCGTCCCCTACAATGAGCAGTTCTTC

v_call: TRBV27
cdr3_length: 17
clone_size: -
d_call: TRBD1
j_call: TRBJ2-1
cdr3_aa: CASSLPPGQGGYNEQFF
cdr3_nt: TGTGCCAGCAGTTTACCGCCCGGACAGGGGGGGTACAATGAGCAGTTCTTC

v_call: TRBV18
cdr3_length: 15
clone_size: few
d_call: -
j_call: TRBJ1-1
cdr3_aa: CASSLAGPTNTEAFF
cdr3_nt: TGTGCCAGCTCACTTGCGGGACCCACGAACACTGAAGCTTTCTTT

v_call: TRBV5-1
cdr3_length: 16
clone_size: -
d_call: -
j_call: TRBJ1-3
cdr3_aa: CASQTDTGFSGNTIYF
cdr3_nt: TGCGCCTCACAAACCGATACAGGATTCTCTGGAAACACCATATATTTT

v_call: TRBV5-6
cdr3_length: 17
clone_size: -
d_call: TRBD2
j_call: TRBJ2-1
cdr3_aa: CASSTFVAGVPYNEQFF
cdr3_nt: TGTGCCAGCTCCACCTTTGTGGCGGGAGTCCCCTACAATGAGCAGTTCTTC

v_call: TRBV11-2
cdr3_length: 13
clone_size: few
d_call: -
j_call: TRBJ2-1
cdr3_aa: CASSSVRVNEQFF
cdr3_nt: TGTGCCAGCAGCTCCGTCCGGGTTAATGAGCAGTTCTTC